These 13 T cell receptor beta chains were all obtained from the same sample, sequenced in a study of Graves' ophthalmopathy and Graves' hyperthyroidism. From RNA, the CDR3 regions of TCR beta chains were amplified and sequenced. First-round RT-PCR employed HTBI primers, with a second-round multiplex PCR after it. TCRdb fed the multiplex PCR reads into MiXCR, producing one record per CDR3 protein. The sample lists 450,000 to 600,000 distinct CDR3 sequences, roughly 40% occurring once. The material sequenced was peripheral blood or thyroid tissue (not recorded which). These receptors all come from an adult man with Graves' hyperthyroidism.

This clonotype has ten or more counts. The chain is built from TRBV7-2 and TRBJ2-2, with D possibly being TRBD1 (5 bases). CDR3 length: 16 residues. CDR1 and CDR2 (germline): SGHTA, FQGNSA. V gave up 4 bases and J gave up 4 bases, with 16 bases separating them. CDR3 loop: CASSWGRWRGTGELFF. The CDR3 DNA reads TGTGCCAGCAGCTGGGGCAGGTGGCGCGGCACCGGGGAGCTGTTTTTT.

The chain links TRBV7-2 to TRBJ2-5, with a possible D match to TRBD1 (5 bases). CDR3 size: 18 residues. Trimming removed 5 bases from V and 1 base from J, with 23 bases in between. CDR1 SGHTA and CDR2 FQGNSA come from the germline V gene. This CDR3 reads CASSLDIRQVTVQETQYF. The DNA of the CDR3 is TGTGCCAGCAGCCTGGACATACGCCAAGTTACGGTCCAAGAGACCCAGTACTTC.

This clonotype came up many times. CDR3 bases: TGCGCCAGCAGCTTAGGAAACACAGCCAGCTACGAGCAGTACTTC. This gives the protein CASSLGNTASYEQYF. The chain employs TRBV5-1 and TRBJ2-7; D unresolved. The V and J ends lost 2 bases and 3 bases respectively, with 15 bases between them. Germline V gene data show CDR1 as SGHRS and CDR2 as YFSETQ. The CDR3 loop spans 15 amino acids.

V usage is TRBV29-1 and J usage is TRBJ1-1; no definite D call. Deletions cut 8 bases from V and 6 bases from J, with 10 bases between. This CDR3 is 10 amino acids long. Germline values: CDR1 SQVTM, CDR2 ANQGSEA. This chain's CDR3 is CSRTGSEAFF. The DNA of the CDR3 is TGCAGCCGAACGGGGTCTGAAGCTTTCTTT.

This clonotype was picked up many times. The rearrangement joins TRBV5-1 to TRBJ2-7; D is ambiguous. The CDR3 spans 14 residues. V was pared by 6 bases and J by 1 base, with 14 bases between. CDR1 is SGHRS and CDR2 is YFSETQ in the germline V gene. The CDR3, as DNA: TGCGCCAGCAAGATCACGGCTGCTTCCTACGAGCAGTACTTC. It encodes CASKITAASYEQYF.

Comment on this clonotype: Just one base apart from a much larger clone, this may be a read error. The rearrangement uses TRBV19 and TRBJ2-7; D may be TRBD1 (5 bases). Trimming removed 6 bases from V and 4 bases from J, with 10 bases in between. Looked up from germline, CDR1 is LNHDA and CDR2 is SQIVND (reference sequence). The CDR3 contains 12 residues. CDR3 bases: TGTGCCAGTAGACAGGCTTCATACGAGCAGTACTTC. Translated, it gives CASRQASYEQYF.

This clonotype was observed many times. J is TRBJ2-7 and V is TRBV7-9; TRBD1 matches at 8 bases. V was pared by 5 bases and J by 3 bases, with 9 bases of the junction left unmatched. The CDR3 covers 15 residues. Germline lookup yields CDR1 SEHNR and CDR2 FQNEAQ (reference sequence). Here the CDR3 reads CASSPRTGFGYEQYF. The CDR3 DNA follows: TGTGCCAGCAGCCCAAGGACAGGGTTTGGCTACGAGCAGTACTTC.

The CDR3 reads CASSSDRSHQETQHF. As DNA, the CDR3 is TGTGCCAGCAGCTCGGACAGATCCCACCAAGAGACCCAGCATTTT. The chain uses TRBV7-9 and TRBJ1-5; D is possibly TRBD1 (6 bases). V was cut by 4 bases and J by 11 bases, with 21 bases left in between. This CDR3 contains 15 residues. Germline V gene sequence: CDR1 SEHNR, CDR2 FQNEAQ (reference sequence).

This clonotype was seen only a few times. This CDR3 reads CASGLAQGYSNQPQHF. DNA of the CDR3: TGTGCTAGTGGTTTGGCACAGGGCTATAGCAATCAGCCCCAGCATTTT. V is TRBV12-5 and J is TRBJ1-5; D may be TRBD1 (6 bases). Trimming removed 1 base from V and 0 bases from J, with 10 bases in between. Germline values: CDR1 LGHNT, CDR2 FRNRAP. The CDR3 totals 16 residues.

About this clonotype itself: A junction boundary mismatches the germline segment, possibly from a read error. The chain links TRBV25-1 to TRBJ1-1; D is ambiguous. The CDR3 covers 13 residues. Germline V gene lookup returns CDR1 MGHDK and CDR2 SYGVNS. DNA of the CDR3: TGTGCCAGCAGTGAATTTGAGAACACTGAAGCTCCCTTT. This gives the protein CASSEFENTEAPF.

The CDR3 here is CAIRTGTGSDEQFF. In DNA form, the CDR3 reads TGTGCCATCAGAACCGGGACAGGGTCCGATGAGCAGTTCTTC. V usage is TRBV10-3 and J usage is TRBJ2-1; 9 bases are a match to TRBD1. Losses at the gene ends were 6 bases for V and 8 bases for J; bases not matched to a gene: 8. This CDR3 comprises 14 residues. The germline gives CDR1 ENHRY, CDR2 SYGVKD.

In its sample, this clonotype was seen many times. J is TRBJ1-3 and V is TRBV10-3; D is perhaps TRBD1 (6 bases). Germline V gene sequence: CDR1 ENHRY, CDR2 SYGVKD. The V end was cut by 5 bases, the J end by 0 bases, with 14 bases between. This CDR3 has 16 amino acids. The CDR3 DNA is TGTGCCATCAGTTCTAATCGACAGGACTCTGGAAACACCATATATTTT. This translates into CAISSNRQDSGNTIYF.

The chain recombines TRBV20-1 with TRBJ2-5; 11 nucleotides line up with TRBD1. The CDR3 is made up of 15 amino acids. The germline gives CDR1 DFQATT, CDR2 SNEGSKA (reference sequence). Trimming removed 1 base from V and 4 bases from J; junction bases left unmatched: 5. The CDR3 nucleotides read TGCAGTGCTAGAGTGGGACAGGGGGGTTTAGAGACCCAGTACTTC. This encodes CSARVGQGGLETQYF.